Here is one T cell receptor (beta chain) with its context. This CDR3 is built from 12 residues. CDR1 is SGHVS and CDR2 is FQNEAQ in the germline V gene. V gave up 2 bases and J gave up 5 bases, with 3 bases separating them. Methods used by the authors: Estimation of nucleated cell counts was performed using reference gene primer amplification. TCRdb's table, derived via immunoSEQ multiplex PCR, lists solely in-frame clones and lacks some. V and J calls and clone size are those listed in that table; D and trimming were worked out from the DNA. Among about 190,000 clones, approximately 90% were seen once, and the ten largest hold approximately 1.1%. These data are taken from a study of blood T cell repertoires in COVID-19. Study context: Researchers got acute and convalescent COVID-19 samples from the United States, Italy and Spain.

This chain joins TRBV7-8 and TRBJ2-2, with no clear D. The TCR originated in a man aged 25-40 years with acute or convalescent COVID-19. The specimen sequenced was peripheral blood. This chain's CDR3 is CASSLYTGELFF. Here the CDR3 DNA reads TGTGCCAGCAGCTTATATACCGGGGAGCTGTTTTTT.